This T cell receptor beta chain stems from a study of T cells in Graves' hyperthyroidism and ophthalmopathy. It was RNA transcripts that yielded the amplified TCR beta CDR3 regions. The primer set for the first-round RT-PCR of the TCR CDR3 was HTBI. Using its own MiXCR run on the multiplex PCR reads, TCRdb lists one record per CDR3 protein. This table holds 450,000 to 700,000 distinct CDR3 sequences, just over 45% found once. The trim removed 4 bases at V and 3 bases at J, leaving 4 bases unmatched. This CDR3 contains 14 residues. The germline gives CDR1 SGHVS, CDR2 FQNEAQ. The rearrangement uses TRBV7-8 and TRBJ2-5; TRBD2 matches 8 bases. The receptor comes from an adult woman with Graves' disease, either hyperthyroidism or ophthalmopathy (not recorded which). The sequenced material came from peripheral blood or thyroid tissue (not recorded which). CDR3 nucleotide sequence: TGTGCCAGCAGCTATAGCGGGGCGGAAGAGACCCAGTACTTC. Translating it yields CASSYSGAEETQYF. The whole variable domain, filled in from reference TRBV7-8 and TRBJ2-5, reads GAGVSQSPRYKVAKRGQDVALRCDPISGHVSLFWYQQALGQGPEFLTYFQNEAQLDKSGLPSDRFFAERPEGSVSTLKIQRTQQEDSAVYLCASSYSGAEETQYFGPGTRLLVL.